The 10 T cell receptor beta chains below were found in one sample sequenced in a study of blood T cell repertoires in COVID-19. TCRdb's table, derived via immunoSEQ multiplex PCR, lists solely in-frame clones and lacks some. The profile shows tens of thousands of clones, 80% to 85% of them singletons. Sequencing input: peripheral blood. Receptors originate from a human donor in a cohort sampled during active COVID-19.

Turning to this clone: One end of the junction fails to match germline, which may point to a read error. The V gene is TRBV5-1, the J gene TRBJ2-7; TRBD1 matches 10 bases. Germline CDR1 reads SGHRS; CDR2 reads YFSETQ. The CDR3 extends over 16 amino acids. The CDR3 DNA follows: TGCGCCAGCAGCCGATCCGGGACAGGGGTTTCCTCCGAGCAGTACTTC. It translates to CASSRSGTGVSSEQYF.

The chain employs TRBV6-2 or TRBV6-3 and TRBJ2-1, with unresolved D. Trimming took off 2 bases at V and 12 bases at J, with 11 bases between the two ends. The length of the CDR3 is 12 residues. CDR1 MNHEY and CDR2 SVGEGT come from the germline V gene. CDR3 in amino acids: CASSYPHMAQFF. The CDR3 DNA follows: TGTGCCAGCAGTTACCCCCATATGGCGCAGTTCTTC.

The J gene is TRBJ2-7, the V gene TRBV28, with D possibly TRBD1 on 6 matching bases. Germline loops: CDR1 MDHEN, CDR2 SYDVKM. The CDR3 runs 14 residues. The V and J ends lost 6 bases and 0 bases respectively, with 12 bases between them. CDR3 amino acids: CASRGDRSSYEQYV. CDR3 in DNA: TGTGCCAGCAGAGGCGACAGGAGCTCCTACGAGCAGTACGTC.

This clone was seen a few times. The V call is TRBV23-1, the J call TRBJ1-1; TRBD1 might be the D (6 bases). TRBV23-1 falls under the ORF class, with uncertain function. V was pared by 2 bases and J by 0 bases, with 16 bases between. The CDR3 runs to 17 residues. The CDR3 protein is CASSQNRVTGMNTEAFF. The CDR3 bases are TGCGCCAGCAGTCAAAACAGGGTGACAGGTATGAACACTGAAGCTTTCTTT.

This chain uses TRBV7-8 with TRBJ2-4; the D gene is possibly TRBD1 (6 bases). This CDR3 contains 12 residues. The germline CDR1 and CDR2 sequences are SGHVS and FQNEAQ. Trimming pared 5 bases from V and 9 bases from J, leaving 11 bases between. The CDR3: CASSTPRGIQYF. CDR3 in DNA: TGTGCCAGCAGCACTCCCAGGGGCATTCAGTACTTC. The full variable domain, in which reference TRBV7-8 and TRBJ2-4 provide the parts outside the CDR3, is GAGVSQSPRYKVAKRGQDVALRCDPISGHVSLFWYQQALGQGPEFLTYFQNEAQLDKSGLPSDRFFAERPEGSVSTLKIQRTQQEDSAVYLCASSTPRGIQYFGAGTRLSVL.

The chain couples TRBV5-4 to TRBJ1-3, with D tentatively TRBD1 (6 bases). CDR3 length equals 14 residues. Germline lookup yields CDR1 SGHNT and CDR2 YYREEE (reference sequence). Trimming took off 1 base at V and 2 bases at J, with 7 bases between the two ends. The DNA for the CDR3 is TGTGCCAGCAGCTTGCAGGGGACTGGAAACACCATATATTTT. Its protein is CASSLQGTGNTIYF.

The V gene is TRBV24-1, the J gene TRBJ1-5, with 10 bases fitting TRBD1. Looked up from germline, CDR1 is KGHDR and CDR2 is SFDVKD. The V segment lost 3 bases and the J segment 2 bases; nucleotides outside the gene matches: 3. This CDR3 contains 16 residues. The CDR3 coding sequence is TGTGCCACCAGTGATCCGACAGGGGGCGGCAATCAGCCCCAGCATTTT. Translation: CATSDPTGGGNQPQHF.

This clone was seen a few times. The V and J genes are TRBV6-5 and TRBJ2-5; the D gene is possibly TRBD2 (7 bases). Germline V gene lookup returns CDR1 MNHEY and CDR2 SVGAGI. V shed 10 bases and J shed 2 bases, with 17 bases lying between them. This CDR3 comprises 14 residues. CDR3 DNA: TGTGCCACCACGGAAGGGGGGGGACAAGAGACCCAGTACTTC. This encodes CATTEGGGQETQYF.

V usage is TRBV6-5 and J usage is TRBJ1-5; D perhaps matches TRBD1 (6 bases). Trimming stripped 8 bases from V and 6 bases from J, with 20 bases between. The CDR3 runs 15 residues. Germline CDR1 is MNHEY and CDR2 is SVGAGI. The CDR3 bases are TGTGCCAGCGGGTACAGGGTCCAATTAGGTCAGCCCCAGCATTTT. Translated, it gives CASGYRVQLGQPQHF.

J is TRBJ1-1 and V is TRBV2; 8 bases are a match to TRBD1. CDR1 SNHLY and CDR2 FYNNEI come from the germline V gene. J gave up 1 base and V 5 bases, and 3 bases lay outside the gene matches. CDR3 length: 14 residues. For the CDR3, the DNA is TGTGCCAGCAGTTATGACAGGGGGAACACTGAAGCTTTCTTT. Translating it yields CASSYDRGNTEAFF.